This TCR beta chain came from a study of follicular helper T cells after annual influenza vaccination (dated by TCRdb to about 2017). Concerning the study at large: After each seasonal influenza vaccination, blood was collected on days 0, 7 and 28. Some subjects were followed across successive annual vaccinations spanning the 2013-2014, 2014-2015 and 2015-2016 seasons to study recall of cTfh clones. One week after vaccination, a second recruited cohort of 12 to 13 subjects (Table S1) displayed a similar ICOS+CD38+ cTfh response. Multi-year samples were available from six subjects, with four subjects covering two vaccination seasons and two subjects covering three seasons. The 2013-2014 samples were cryopreserved, while the 2015 samples were processed right after collection. What the authors observed across the whole study: With successive annual vaccinations, a recurrent oligoclonal ICOS+CD38+ cTfh response was recalled, and this response contained tetramer and AIM influenza-specific clonotypes. Day 7 ICOS+CD38+ clones were most often found later in ICOS-CD38- cTfh, suggesting that subset may serve as a memory reservoir. Only roughly 8.5-20% of analyzed cells yielded productive TCRB sequences, so sampling of rare clonotypes was not possible. ICOS+CD38+ cTfh clonality correlated with the frequency of that population, and its change correlated with the change in circulating plasmablast frequency.

Taken from the germline V gene, the CDR1 and CDR2 loops are MDHEN and SYDVKM. From the cysteine up to the phenylalanine, the CDR3 has a length of 16 residues. Kept here is only the CDR3 DNA, which spans 48 bases and is read in frame from base 1. The V and J ends are trimmed by 5 bases and 1 base, leaving 15 bases between them. The sample's time point label, decoded: 2014-2015 season, pre-vaccination. Adults were given seasonal inactivated influenza vaccine (Fluvarix), and sorted blood CD4 subsets were followed by TCRB sequencing before and after vaccination. Subjects were considered eligible if community-dwelling and if influenza vaccine had not been received in the prior 6 months. Reasons for exclusion included contraindications to influenza vaccine, substance abuse, HIV/AIDS, active malignancy, immunomodulatory medication, and active illness such as respiratory infection. At each time point, somewhere between about 40 and 110 mL of blood was taken. Circulating Tfh were defined as non-naive CD4+CXCR5+PD-1+ cells and sorted into ICOS+CD38+ and ICOS-CD38- fractions. Ficoll-Paque PLUS or SepMate separation was used to isolate PBMC. Before DNA extraction, cell subsets were sorted from PBMC on a BD FACS Aria.

Library creation used the immunoSEQ multiplex PCR assay. Adaptive Biotechnologies handled the TCRB amplification, library preparation, sequencing and preliminary bioinformatics at Survey level resolution. For TCRB sequencing, genomic DNA from sorted cTfh populations was amplified by multiplex PCR. For the original study's pipeline: Clonality was calculated in R as 1 minus normalized Shannon entropy, and the Gini index was computed with the R package ineq. Overlap score was defined as the summed counts of shared sequences divided by the total counts of all sequences in both compared samples. Significance of shared clonotypes was assessed by Fisher's exact test, with a theoretical repertoire of 10^7 TCRB sequences assumed. As stored in TCRdb, this immuneACCESS dataset retains in-frame rearrangements with V and J assigned. A fraction of the clones does not appear; measured against another copy, unresolved V genes explain less than half of the discrepancy, and the remainder lacks a known reason. D and trimming come from the DNA, and the V and J calls and clone size come from that table. The sample profile shows 7,500 to 9,500 clones; 82% of them were found once. Together, the top ten hold approximately 0.98% of the sample.

In the case of this clone: What this receptor recognizes is not known. The sample holds no much larger clone one base away, and base qualities are not on file.

The source was CXCR5+ CD38- circulating T follicular helper cells from blood, collected on the day of influenza vaccination. Taken with the paper, the label for cell subset or site translates to: circulating Tfh, non-naive CD4+CXCR5+PD-1+ (ICOS+CD38+ or ICOS-CD38-). This clonotype originated in an adult who received the influenza vaccine. The sequence joins TRBV28 to TRBJ1-3; no D gene can be assigned with confidence. The nucleotide sequence is TGTGCCAGCAGTAACCCGACAATGAGGTCTGGAAACACCATATATTTT. This is translated as CASSNPTMRSGNTIYF.